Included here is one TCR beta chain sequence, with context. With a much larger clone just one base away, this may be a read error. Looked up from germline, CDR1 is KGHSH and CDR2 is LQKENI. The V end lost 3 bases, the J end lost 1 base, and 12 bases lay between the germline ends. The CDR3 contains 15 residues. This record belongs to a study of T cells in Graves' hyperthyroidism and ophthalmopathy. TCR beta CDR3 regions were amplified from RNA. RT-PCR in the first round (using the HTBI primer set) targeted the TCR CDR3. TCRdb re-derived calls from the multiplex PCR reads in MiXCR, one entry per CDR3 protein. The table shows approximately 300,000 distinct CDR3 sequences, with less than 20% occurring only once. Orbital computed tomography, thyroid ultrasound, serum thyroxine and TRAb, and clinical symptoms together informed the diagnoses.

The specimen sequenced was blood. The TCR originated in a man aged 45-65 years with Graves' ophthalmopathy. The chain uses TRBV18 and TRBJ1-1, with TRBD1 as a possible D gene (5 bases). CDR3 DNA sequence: TGTGCCAGCTCACCGTTGAGACAGAGGAACACTGAAGCTTTCTTT. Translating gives CASSPLRQRNTEAFF.